These T cell receptor beta chains were read from a single sample in a study of blood T cells in healthy people across ages. Each CDR3 protein is one row after TCRdb ran MiXCR on the 5' RACE reads. The sample has approximately 600,000 distinct CDR3 sequences, roughly 53% seen once. The sample was blood. These TCRs come from a man aged 55-75 years in good health. CDR3s include the opening cysteine and the closing phenylalanine or tryptophan. D genes are given only for firm matches. The size of a clone is reported for some rows only, either as once, few or many, or as a class for expanded clones.

J gene	V gene	D gene	clone size	CDR3 protein	CDR3 DNA
TRBJ2-1	TRBV29-1	-	few	CSVGGGSSYNEQFF	TGCAGCGTTGGTGGGGGGAGCTCCTACAATGAGCAGTTCTTC
TRBJ1-1	TRBV6-1	-	-	CAGSEQGNTEAFF	TGTGCCGGCAGTGAGCAAGGGAACACTGAAGCTTTCTTT
TRBJ2-3	TRBV12-3/TRBV12-4	TRBD2	-	CASSPLAGGQTDTQYF	TGTGCCAGCAGTCCCCTAGCGGGGGGGCAAACAGATACGCAGTATTTT
TRBJ1-1	TRBV20-1	-	few	CSGSGARGTEAFF	TGCAGTGGGAGCGGGGCGCGGGGCACTGAAGCTTTCTTT
TRBJ1-2	TRBV20-1	-	many	CSAIAGANYGYTF	TGCAGTGCTATAGCAGGGGCAAACTATGGCTACACCTTC
TRBJ2-5	TRBV7-9	-	-	CASGDKETQYF	TGTGCCAGCGGGGACAAAGAGACCCAGTACTTC
TRBJ2-5	TRBV4-2	TRBD2	-	CASSQVGGGSEETQYF	TGTGCCAGCAGCCAAGTGGGCGGGGGGTCTGAGGAGACCCAGTACTTC
TRBJ1-1	TRBV29-1	-	few	CSVERTMNTEAFF	TGCAGCGTTGAACGCACGATGAACACTGAAGCTTTCTTT
TRBJ1-4	TRBV20-1	-	-	CSARGPEKLFF	TGCAGTGCTAGGGGCCCGGAAAAACTGTTTTTT
TRBJ2-7	TRBV9	TRBD1	-	CASSPRDRVLEQYF	TGTGCCAGCAGCCCCCGGGACAGGGTGCTCGAGCAGTACTTC
TRBJ2-1	TRBV7-2	-	-	CASSSRGGGSEQFF	TGTGCCAGCAGCTCCCGGGGAGGGGGCAGTGAGCAGTTCTTC
TRBJ2-5	TRBV10-1	-	once	CASSEGTAGVETQYF	TGCGCCAGCAGTGAAGGCACGGCCGGGGTAGAGACCCAGTACTTC
TRBJ2-7	TRBV15	TRBD2	few	CATSTNWGGSLDEQYF	TGTGCCACCAGCACCAACTGGGGGGGGTCCCTGGACGAGCAGTACTTC
TRBJ2-3	TRBV12-3/TRBV12-4	-	-	CASSLRDIGIADTQYF	TGTGCCAGCAGTTTGCGGGACATCGGAATCGCAGATACGCAGTATTTT
TRBJ2-6	TRBV27	-	-	CASTWAPGANVLTF	TGTGCCAGCACCTGGGCTCCTGGGGCCAACGTCCTGACTTTC
TRBJ2-5	TRBV2	-	-	CASSETGSPGRYF	TGTGCCAGCAGTGAAACTGGCAGTCCGGGAAGGTACTTC
TRBJ2-2	TRBV6-5	TRBD1	few	CASSSRTGLTGELFF	TGTGCCAGCAGTTCTAGGACAGGGCTGACCGGGGAGCTGTTTTTT
TRBJ2-5	TRBV28	-	few	CASSLGRGWETQYF	TGTGCCAGCAGTTTAGGTCGGGGATGGGAGACCCAGTACTTC
TRBJ1-2	TRBV29-1	-	few	CSVARQSNYGYTF	TGCAGCGTCGCGAGACAGAGTAACTATGGCTACACCTTC
TRBJ2-7	TRBV20-1	TRBD1	-	CSARTGQGSYEQYF	TGCAGTGCTAGGACCGGACAGGGCTCCTACGAGCAGTACTTC
TRBJ2-5	TRBV9	TRBD2	-	CASSVGASGGETQYF	TGTGCCAGCAGCGTAGGGGCTAGCGGGGGGGAGACCCAGTACTTC
TRBJ2-7	TRBV6-2/TRBV6-3	-	-	CASSYLRYEQYF	TGTGCCAGCAGTTACCTCAGATACGAGCAGTACTTC
TRBJ2-7	TRBV4-2	-	few	CASSQGLGGYEQYF	TGTGCCAGCAGCCAAGGGTTGGGGGGCTACGAGCAGTACTTC
TRBJ2-7	TRBV7-6	-	-	CASSSRPWEQYF	TGTGCCAGCAGCTCCCGACCCTGGGAGCAGTACTTC
TRBJ2-1	TRBV6-5	-	once	CASSSDRLARSYNEQFF	TGTGCCAGCAGTTCGGACCGGCTAGCGCGCTCCTACAATGAGCAGTTCTTC
TRBJ2-1	TRBV5-1	TRBD1	-	CASSGGQRGNEQFF	TGCGCCAGCAGCGGGGGACAGAGGGGGAATGAGCAGTTCTTC
TRBJ2-2	TRBV12-3/TRBV12-4	TRBD1	once	CASSARTGDTGELFF	TGTGCCAGCAGTGCCCGGACAGGGGATACCGGGGAGCTGTTTTTT
TRBJ1-5	TRBV20-1	TRBD1	-	CSARHRGLSNQPQHF	TGCAGTGCTAGACACAGGGGTCTAAGCAATCAGCCCCAGCATTTT
TRBJ2-1	TRBV6-5	-	-	CASLPRGGGRGNEQFF	TGCGCCAGCCTCCCCAGGGGAGGGGGGCGGGGGAATGAGCAGTTCTTC
TRBJ2-3	TRBV24-1	TRBD1	once	CATSDYGQGRTDTQYF	TGTGCCACCAGTGATTACGGACAGGGTCGCACAGATACGCAGTATTTT
TRBJ1-6	TRBV5-1	-	-	CASSLRVGGGSPLHF	TGCGCCAGCAGCCTCAGGGTCGGCGGGGGCTCACCCCTCCACTTT